A single sample is the source of the 3 T cell receptor beta chains below, sequenced in a study of cytomegalovirus exposure and HLA in healthy donors. A multiplex PCR was run with 60 Vbeta primers and 13 Jbeta primers. The table came from immunoSEQ multiplex PCR; TCRdb's copy has only in-frame clones and leaves some out. The sample has tens of thousands of clones, 76% seen once. Sequencing was carried out using PBMCs. The receptors derive from a male donor in good health and CMV-seronegative.

The chain joins TRBV7-2 to TRBJ1-4; TRBD1 aligns across 7 bases. The CDR3 extends over 13 amino acids. Germline CDR1 SGHTA, CDR2 FQGNSA. V was pared by 10 bases and J by 5 bases, with 7 bases of the junction left unmatched. Here the CDR3 reads CATVGTENEKLFF. The CDR3 coding sequence is TGTGCCACTGTTGGGACAGAAAATGAAAAACTGTTTTTT.

J is TRBJ2-3 and V is TRBV27, with 10 bases aligning to TRBD2. V shed 5 bases, J shed 5 bases, and the junction held 10 bases outside the gene matches. Germline V gene data show CDR1 as MNHEY and CDR2 as SMNVEV (reference sequence). The CDR3 length is 16 residues. CDR3 loop: CASSPTSGVLRDTQYF. CDR3 nucleotide sequence: TGTGCCAGCAGTCCTACTAGCGGGGTCTTAAGAGATACGCAGTATTTT.

The chain employs TRBV7-2 and TRBJ1-2; possible D gene TRBD1, 6 bases. Trimming took 2 bases from V and 5 from J, leaving 12 bases between them. Germline values: CDR1 SGHTA, CDR2 FQGNSA. The CDR3 length is 14 residues. CDR3 DNA sequence: TGTGCCAGCAGCTTAACCCCAGGGGATTATGGCTACACCTTC. Its protein is CASSLTPGDYGYTF.